In its sample, the clone carrying this T cell receptor beta chain was seen many times. One entry per CDR3 protein results from TCRdb running MiXCR on the RT-PCR reads. The table has about 700,000 distinct CDR3 sequences, about 14% seen once. The trim removed 0 bases at V and 7 bases at J, leaving 3 bases unmatched. The CDR3 is made up of 14 amino acids. The TCR was taken from a female donor in good health, serving as a healthy control. The sample taken for sequencing was memory CD4+ T cells from blood. The rearrangement uses TRBV12-3 or TRBV12-4 and TRBJ1-1; 9 bases agree with TRBD1. The CDR3 sequence is CASSLAGQGREAFF. The CDR3 nucleotides are TGTGCCAGCAGTTTAGCGGGACAGGGTCGTGAAGCTTTCTTT.